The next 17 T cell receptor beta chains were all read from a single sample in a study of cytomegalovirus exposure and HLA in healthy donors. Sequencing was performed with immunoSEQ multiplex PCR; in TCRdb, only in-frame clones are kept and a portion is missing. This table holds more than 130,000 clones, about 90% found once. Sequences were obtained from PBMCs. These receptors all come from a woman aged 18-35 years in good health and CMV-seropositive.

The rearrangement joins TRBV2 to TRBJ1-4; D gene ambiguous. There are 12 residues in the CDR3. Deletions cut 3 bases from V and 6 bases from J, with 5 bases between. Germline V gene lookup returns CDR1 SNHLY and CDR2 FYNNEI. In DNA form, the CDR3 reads TGTGCCAGCAGTGATAGAGATGAAAAACTGTTTTTT. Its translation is CASSDRDEKLFF.

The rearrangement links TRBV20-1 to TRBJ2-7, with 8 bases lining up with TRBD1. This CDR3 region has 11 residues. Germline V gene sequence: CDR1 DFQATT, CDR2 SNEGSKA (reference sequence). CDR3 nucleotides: TGCAGGATTGACAGGGGCTACGAGCAGTACTTC. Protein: CRIDRGYEQYF.

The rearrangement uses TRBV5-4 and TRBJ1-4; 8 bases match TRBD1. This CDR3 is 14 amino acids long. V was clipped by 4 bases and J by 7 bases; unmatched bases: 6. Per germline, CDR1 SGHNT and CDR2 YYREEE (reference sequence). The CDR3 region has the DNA TGTGCCAGCAGCAAGACAGGGGAGGGTGAAAAACTGTTTTTT. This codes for CASSKTGEGEKLFF.

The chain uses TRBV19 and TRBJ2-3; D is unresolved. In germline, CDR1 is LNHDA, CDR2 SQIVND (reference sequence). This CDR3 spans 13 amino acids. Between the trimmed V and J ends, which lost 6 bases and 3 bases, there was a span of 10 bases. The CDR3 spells CASSRARTDTQYF. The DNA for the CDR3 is TGTGCCAGTAGCCGCGCCAGGACAGATACGCAGTATTTT.

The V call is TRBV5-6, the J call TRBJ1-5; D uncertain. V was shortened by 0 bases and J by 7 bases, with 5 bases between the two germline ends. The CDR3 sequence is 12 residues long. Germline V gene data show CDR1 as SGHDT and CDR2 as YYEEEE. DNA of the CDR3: TGTGCCAGCAGCTTGGGCCAGCAGCCCCAGCATTTT. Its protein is CASSLGQQPQHF.

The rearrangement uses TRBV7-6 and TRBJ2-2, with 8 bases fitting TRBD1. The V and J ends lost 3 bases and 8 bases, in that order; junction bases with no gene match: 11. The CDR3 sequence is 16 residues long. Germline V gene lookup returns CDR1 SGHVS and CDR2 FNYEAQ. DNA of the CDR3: TGTGCCAGCAGCTTTTCCCTCAGGGGGCCTTTGGGGGAGCTGTTTTTT. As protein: CASSFSLRGPLGELFF.

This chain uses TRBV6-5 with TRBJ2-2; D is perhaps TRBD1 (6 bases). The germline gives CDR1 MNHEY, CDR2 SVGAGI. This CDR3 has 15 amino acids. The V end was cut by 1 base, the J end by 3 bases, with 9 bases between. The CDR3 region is CASSYYSGDTGELFF. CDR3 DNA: TGTGCCAGCAGTTACTACTCAGGGGACACCGGGGAGCTGTTTTTT.

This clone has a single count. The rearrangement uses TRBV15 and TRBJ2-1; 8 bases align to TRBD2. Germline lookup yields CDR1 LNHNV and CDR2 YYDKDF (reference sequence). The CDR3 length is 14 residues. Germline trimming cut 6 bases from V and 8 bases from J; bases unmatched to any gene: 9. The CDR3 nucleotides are TGTGCCACCAGGGGCAGCGGGGGCTGGGATGAGCAGTTCTTC. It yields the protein CATRGSGGWDEQFF.

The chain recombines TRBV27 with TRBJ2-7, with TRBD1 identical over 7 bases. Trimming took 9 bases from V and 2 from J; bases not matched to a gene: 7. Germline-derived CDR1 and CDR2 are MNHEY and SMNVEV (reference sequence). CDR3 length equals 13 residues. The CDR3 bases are TGTGCCAGTAGGGACAGCCTCGCCTACGAGCAGTACTTC. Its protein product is CASRDSLAYEQYF.

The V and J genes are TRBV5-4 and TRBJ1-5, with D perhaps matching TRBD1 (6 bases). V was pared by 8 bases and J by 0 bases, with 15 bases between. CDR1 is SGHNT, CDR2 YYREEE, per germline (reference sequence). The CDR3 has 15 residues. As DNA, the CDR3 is TGTGCCAGTTCCCCCGGCAGGGGTAGCAATCAGCCCCAGCATTTT. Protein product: CASSPGRGSNQPQHF. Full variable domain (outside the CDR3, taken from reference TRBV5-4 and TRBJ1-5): ETGVTQSPTHLIKTRGQQVTLRCSSQSGHNTVSWYQQALGQGPQFIFQYYREEENGRGNFPPRFSGLQFPNYSSELNVNALELDDSALYLCASSPGRGSNQPQHFGDGTRLSIL.

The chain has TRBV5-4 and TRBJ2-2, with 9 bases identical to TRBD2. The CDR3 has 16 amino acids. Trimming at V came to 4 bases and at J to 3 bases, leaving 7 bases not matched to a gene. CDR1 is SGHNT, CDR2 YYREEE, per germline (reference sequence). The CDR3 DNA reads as TGTGCCAGCAGCCGTCGCGGGAGGGGACACACCGGGGAGCTGTTTTTT. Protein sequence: CASSRRGRGHTGELFF.

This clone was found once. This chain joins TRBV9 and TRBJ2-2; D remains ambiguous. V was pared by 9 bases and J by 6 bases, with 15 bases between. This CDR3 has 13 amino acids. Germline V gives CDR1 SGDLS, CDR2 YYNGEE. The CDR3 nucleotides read TGTGCCACCTCACCAGGTCGGTCCGGGGAGCTGTTTTTT. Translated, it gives CATSPGRSGELFF.

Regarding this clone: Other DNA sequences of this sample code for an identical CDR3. CDR3 region: CASSPPRQGGTEAFF. For the CDR3, the DNA is TGCGCCAGCAGCCCACCACGACAGGGAGGCACTGAAGCTTTCTTT. V is TRBV5-1 and J is TRBJ1-1; 7 bases match TRBD1. The CDR3 covers 15 residues. The germline CDR1 and CDR2 sequences are SGHRS and YFSETQ. V dropped 4 bases and J dropped 4; count of bases not matched to a gene: 10.

The CDR3 coding sequence is TGTGCCATCCAGAACAGGGTTGAAGAGACCCAGTACTTC. Protein sequence: CAIQNRVEETQYF. The J gene is TRBJ2-5, the V gene TRBV5-4; possible D gene TRBD1, 6 bases. This CDR3 has 13 amino acids. Germline CDR1 SGHNT, CDR2 YYREEE (reference sequence). V was shortened by 9 bases and J by 3 bases, with 15 bases between the two germline ends.

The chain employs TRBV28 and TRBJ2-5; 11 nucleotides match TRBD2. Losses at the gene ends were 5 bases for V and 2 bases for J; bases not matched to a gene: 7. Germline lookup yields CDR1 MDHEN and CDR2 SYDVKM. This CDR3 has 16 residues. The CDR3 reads CASSPVSGREQETQYF. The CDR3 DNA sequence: TGTGCCAGCAGTCCCGTTAGCGGGAGGGAACAAGAGACCCAGTACTTC.

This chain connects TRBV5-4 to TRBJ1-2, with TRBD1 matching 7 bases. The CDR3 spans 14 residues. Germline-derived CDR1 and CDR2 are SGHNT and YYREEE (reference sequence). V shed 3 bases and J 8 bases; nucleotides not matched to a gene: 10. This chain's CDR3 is CASSSIGQAGGYTF. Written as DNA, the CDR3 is TGTGCCAGCAGCTCCATAGGACAGGCCGGCGGCTACACCTTC.

CDR3 sequence: CASRTTGESYGYTF. The CDR3 nucleotides read TGTGCCAGCAGAACAACAGGGGAAAGCTATGGCTACACCTTC. The genes are TRBV28 and TRBJ1-2; TRBD1 aligns across 7 bases. After removal of 6 bases from V and 4 bases from J, the junction contained 8 bases not matched to a gene. The CDR3 covers 14 residues. Germline CDR1 is MDHEN and CDR2 is SYDVKM.